Listed below are T cell receptor beta chains from one sample, sequenced in a study of blood T cell repertoires in COVID-19. Produced via immunoSEQ multiplex PCR; TCRdb's table is partial and in-frame only. Among about 42,000 clones listed, 77% were seen once. Material for sequencing was peripheral blood. Receptor source: a woman in her 70s with acute or convalescent COVID-19. Both conserved end residues are part of each CDR3. The D gene is left open where the match is weak. Rows may omit the clone size; those that give it use once, few, many or a size class.

D gene,clone size,V gene,J gene,CDR3 DNA,CDR3 protein
TRBD1,-,TRBV7-8,TRBJ1-3,TGTGCCAGCAGCCCGTGGACAGGGTCGCCTAGCTCTGGAAACACCATATATTTT,CASSPWTGSPSSGNTIYF
TRBD2,-,TRBV3-1/TRBV3-2,TRBJ2-2,TGTGCCAGCAGCCAAGTCGCGGGAGTGGGGGTCGGGGAGCTGTTTTTT,CASSQVAGVGVGELFF
-,-,TRBV5-1,TRBJ2-7,TGCGCCAGCAGCTCGGATTCCCAGGGAACGTCCGCCTACGAGCAGTACTTC,CASSSDSQGTSAYEQYF
-,-,TRBV7-8,TRBJ1-5,TGTGCCAGCAGCTTAGGGGACACGAGCAATCAGCCCCAGCATTTT,CASSLGDTSNQPQHF
-,-,TRBV6-4,TRBJ2-3,TGTGCCAGCAGTGATTCGGGGGGCTACACAGATACGCAGTATTTT,CASSDSGGYTDTQYF
-,-,TRBV6-2/TRBV6-3,TRBJ1-1,TGTGCCAGCAGTCGACAGATTACGAACACTGAAGCTTTCTTT,CASSRQITNTEAFF
TRBD1,-,TRBV6-5,TRBJ1-5,TGTGCCAGCAGTTCCGGGACAGTTGGGATTCAGCCCCAGCATTTT,CASSSGTVGIQPQHF
-,-,TRBV2,TRBJ1-2,TGTGCCAGCAGGAATTTTGAGTCCGGCTACACCTTC,CASRNFESGYTF
TRBD1,few,TRBV15,TRBJ2-7,TGTGCCACCAGCAGGCCGGGACAGGGCTACGAGCAGTACTTC,CATSRPGQGYEQYF
-,-,TRBV23-1,TRBJ2-7,TGCGCCAACCATCCGGGACACTGTTACGAGCAGCACTTC,CANHPGHCYEQHF
TRBD1,-,TRBV11-3,TRBJ2-1,TGTGCCAGCAGCTTCTCAGGGGGTGGTGAGCAGTTCTTC,CASSFSGGGEQFF
TRBD2,-,TRBV29-1,TRBJ2-1,TGCAGCGTTGAAGTAGTGACTAGCTTCGATGAGCAGTTCTTC,CSVEVVTSFDEQFF
-,-,TRBV18,TRBJ1-2,TGTGCCAGCTCACCAGAGGGCGCGAGCTATGGCTACACCTTC,CASSPEGASYGYTF
-,-,TRBV5-5,TRBJ1-4,TGTGCCAGCAGCTTAGGGGGTAACCCAACTAATGAAAAACTGTTTTTT,CASSLGGNPTNEKLFF
TRBD1,-,TRBV18,TRBJ1-5,TGTGCCAGCTCACTGGGACAGGGGGATCAGCCCCAGCATTTT,CASSLGQGDQPQHF
-,-,TRBV2,TRBJ1-2,TGTGCCAGCAGTGAACAGGGGACAACCCTTAACTATGGCTACACCTTC,CASSEQGTTLNYGYTF
TRBD1,-,TRBV7-8,TRBJ1-1,TGTGCCAGCAGCCCCGAGGACAGGAGGGCTTTCTTT,CASSPEDRRAFF
-,-,TRBV6-5,TRBJ1-2,TGTGCCAGCTCAAGAGCAGGGCGCACTACGTATGGCTACACCTTC,CASSRAGRTTYGYTF
TRBD1,-,TRBV28,TRBJ1-2,TGTGCCAGCCTAACGGACAGGGCATATGGCTACACCTTC,CASLTDRAYGYTF
TRBD2,-,TRBV5-6,TRBJ2-1,TGTGCCAGCAGCTTGGTTCTTAGCGGGAGCGACTACAATGAGCAGTTCTTC,CASSLVLSGSDYNEQFF
TRBD1,-,TRBV6-5,TRBJ1-2,TGTGCCAGCAGCTTGGGACAGGGGGAGGTTGGCTACACCTTC,CASSLGQGEVGYTF
-,-,TRBV30,TRBJ1-1,TGTGCCTGTAAGGGGTACACTGAAGCTTTCTTT,CACKGYTEAFF
-,-,TRBV19,TRBJ2-7,TGTGCCAGTAGTATAGCGCCAGGGGCGACCTACGAGCAGTACTTC,CASSIAPGATYEQYF
-,-,TRBV27,TRBJ1-2,TGTGCCAGCAGTCGCGCTGGGAATAGCCAGGGACTGAGCTATGGCTACACCTTC,CASSRAGNSQGLSYGYTF
TRBD1,-,TRBV27,TRBJ2-2,TGTGCCAGCAGCTGGACAGGCCGGGGCACCGGGGAGCTGTTTTTT,CASSWTGRGTGELFF
-,-,TRBV4-3,TRBJ1-2,TGCGCCAGCAGCCAAGCGGCCAGGGAAAACTATGGCTACACCTTC,CASSQAARENYGYTF
-,-,TRBV7-3,TRBJ1-1,TGTGCCAGCAGCTTAGGTCGGATCGAGGGCGGTGGCACTGAAGCTTTCTTT,CASSLGRIEGGGTEAFF
-,-,TRBV10-3,TRBJ1-5,TGTGCCATCAGGAGCCAGGGAACCGGCAATCAGCCCCAGCATTTT,CAIRSQGTGNQPQHF
-,-,TRBV7-9,TRBJ1-3,TGTGCCAGCAGCTTTGCGTTTTGGAGCGAGAGCTCTGGAAACACCATATATTTT,CASSFAFWSESSGNTIYF
-,-,TRBV5-1,TRBJ2-1,TGCGCCAGCAGCTTTTTAACAGGGAGTGAGCAGTTCTTC,CASSFLTGSEQFF
-,-,TRBV18,TRBJ1-1,TGTGCCAGCTCACCAGGACAGAACACTGAAGCTTTCTTT,CASSPGQNTEAFF
TRBD2,few,TRBV11-3,TRBJ2-1,TGTGCCAGCAGCCAGACTAGCGGATACAATGAGCAGTTCTTC,CASSQTSGYNEQFF
-,many,TRBV11-2,TRBJ1-1,TGTGCCAGCAGCCTAGGTATGGGGGCAGGGGACACTGAAGCTTTCTTT,CASSLGMGAGDTEAFF
-,few,TRBV3-1/TRBV3-2,TRBJ2-6,TGTGCCAGCAGCCTATACCGACAGGACTCTGGGGCCAACGTCCTGACTTTC,CASSLYRQDSGANVLTF
TRBD1,-,TRBV7-2,TRBJ2-7,TGTGCCAGCAGTTCATCGGGACAGGTCTACGAGCAGTACTTC,CASSSSGQVYEQYF
TRBD1,-,TRBV6-2/TRBV6-3,TRBJ2-7,TGTGCCAGCAGTCTTGTCCGGGACAGATACGAGCAGTACTTC,CASSLVRDRYEQYF
TRBD1,-,TRBV5-1,TRBJ2-5,TGCGCCAGCAGCATAGGACAGGGGAAGACCCAGTACTTC,CASSIGQGKTQYF
TRBD1,-,TRBV12-3/TRBV12-4,TRBJ1-1,TGTGCCAGCAGTACGACAGGGGGCACTGAAGCTTTCTTT,CASSTTGGTEAFF
-,-,TRBV18,TRBJ2-3,TGTGCCAGCTCACCCCTTCCATCTAGCATAGATACGCAGTATTTT,CASSPLPSSIDTQYF
-,-,TRBV10-1,TRBJ1-1,TGCGCCAGCAGTGATGGGGGGGTGAACACTGAAGCTTTCTTT,CASSDGGVNTEAFF
TRBD1,once,TRBV19,TRBJ1-1,TGTGCCAGTAGTACCCCCCCCGACAGGGGATATACTGAAGCTTTCTTT,CASSTPPDRGYTEAFF
-,-,TRBV7-8,TRBJ1-5,TGTGCCAGCAGCTTAGGGGACACGATGGGTCAGCCCCAGCATTTT,CASSLGDTMGQPQHF
-,-,TRBV18,TRBJ1-3,TGTGCCAGCTCACCAAGGGGCTCTGGAAACACCATATATTTT,CASSPRGSGNTIYF
-,-,TRBV28,TRBJ1-2,TGTGCCAGCAGTTTATCCGGGACGGTGGGGGCGCGGGGCTACACCTTC,CASSLSGTVGARGYTF
-,-,TRBV28,TRBJ2-7,TGTGCCAGCAGTCAACAGGTGAAGTACGAGCAGTACTTC,CASSQQVKYEQYF
TRBD1,-,TRBV6-5,TRBJ2-1,TGTGCCAGCGGCCTCGGACAGGGCTACAATGAGCAGTTCTTC,CASGLGQGYNEQFF
TRBD2,-,TRBV7-7,TRBJ2-7,TGTGCTAGCAGCCAAAGCGGGAACTCCTACGAGCAGTACTTC,CASSQSGNSYEQYF
-,-,TRBV7-3,TRBJ2-1,TGTGCCAGCAGCTTAGACGGACAGAAATTCAATGAGCAGTTCTTC,CASSLDGQKFNEQFF
-,-,TRBV5-4,TRBJ1-6,TGTGCCAGCAGCCCAGGGTCAGGGAATTCACCCCTCCACTTT,CASSPGSGNSPLHF
-,-,TRBV2,TRBJ1-2,TGTGCCAGCAGTGACCAGAAGCGCTATGGCTACACCTTC,CASSDQKRYGYTF
TRBD1,few,TRBV2,TRBJ2-2,TGTGCCAGCAGTCCTGGACAGGGTCTAGGAACCGGGGAGCTGTTTTTT,CASSPGQGLGTGELFF
-,-,TRBV7-3,TRBJ1-2,TGTGCCAGCAGCTTAGACAGTAACTATGGCTACACCTTC,CASSLDSNYGYTF
TRBD1,-,TRBV2,TRBJ1-2,TGTGCCAGCAGCCGGGGACAGATTATTAACTATGGCTACACCTTC,CASSRGQIINYGYTF
-,-,TRBV19,TRBJ1-5,TGTGCCAGTAGGGGAGGACGGAATCAGCCCCAGCATTTT,CASRGGRNQPQHF
-,-,TRBV6-2/TRBV6-3,TRBJ2-5,TGTGCCAGCAGCGGGAGACGCGAGACCCAGTACTTC,CASSGRRETQYF